This TCR beta chain was identified in a study of cytomegalovirus exposure and HLA in healthy donors. Looking at the study overall: Researchers found that approximately 77% of 398 genotyped donors fell within the Caucasian-associated ancestry cluster. Study findings and constraints: Exclusion applied to some V segments, including TRBV6-2 and TRBV6-3, as they were indistinguishable.

The CDR3 runs 9 residues. The germline CDR1 and CDR2 sequences are MGHDK and SYGVNS. With 60 Vbeta and 13 Jbeta primers, the PCR was carried out. Assay: immunoSEQ multiplex PCR; the TCRdb copy retains only in-frame clones and omits some. The sample has just over 150,000 clones; approximately 80% are singletons. As to this clone: Its cognate antigen is unknown. The junction departs from germline at one end; a sequencing error may be responsible.

This receptor was obtained from a man aged 18 to 35 in good health and CMV-seronegative. The sample consisted of PBMCs. V and J are TRBV25-1 and TRBJ2-7; TRBD2 matches at 7 bases. CDR3 DNA sequence: TGTGCCACGGCGGGAGCCGCAGAATTC. It specifies CATAGAAEF.